This T cell receptor (beta chain) originates from a study of tumor-infiltrating lymphocytes in primary liver carcinoma listed by TCRdb under 2017. Looking at the study overall: The five patients, three men and two women aged 30 to 69 years, had hepatocellular carcinoma (four) or combined HCC and intrahepatic cholangiocarcinoma (one). The 25 tumor region samples were profiled with Agilent mRNA microarrays so that TCRbeta repertoire diversity could be related to the local molecular phenotype. TCRbeta repertoire sequencing, expression microarrays and whole-exome sequencing were combined in the study across five regions of each liver tumor, with adjacent normal tissue and blood also included. Repertoires from technical replicates were highly reproducible, with mean shared-clone rates about 0.91 and correlation coefficients above 0.98. The tumors of the five patients were staged as T1-T3 N0M0, with maximum diameters ranging from roughly 4 to 11 cm. Each sample produced roughly 3.5 to 8 million productive TCRbeta reads, and read depth showed no significant difference between tissue types. A total of about 35 specimens from 5 patients went through TCRbeta repertoire sequencing, namely 25 tumor regions, 5 adjacent noncancerous liver tissues and 5 peripheral blood samples. Study-wide findings and limitations: Only roughly 7.5-25% of top clones appeared in all five regions of a tumor, which suggests that tumor-infiltrating T cells are spatially heterogeneous. Compared with blood, tumors had a significantly larger share of the repertoire taken up by the top 250 clones (p = 0.039). Only the TCR beta chain was sequenced, which likely underestimates true repertoire diversity because unpaired alpha chains were not captured. Since the samples were bulk and unsorted, there was no way to compare CD4+ and CD8+ T cell repertoires. With just 4 to 6 patients in the study, the authors point out that the findings should be validated in a larger study. Pairs of tumor regions showed greater repertoire overlap (mean about 36%) than tumor-adjacent pairs (roughly 17%) or tumor-blood pairs (roughly 14%), which is consistent with antigen-driven expansion.

Total RNA and DNA were co-extracted from roughly 18-30 mg of bulk tissue with the AllPrep DNA/RNA mini kit, without cell sorting. Between late 2015 and March 2016, roughly 5 patients in China with histopathologically diagnosed primary liver carcinoma had their tumors surgically resected. At the time of sampling, the patients had chronic HBV infection and had not received any treatment. Each tumor was sampled at five spatially separated regions: the superior, inferior, left-lateral and right-lateral poles and the tumor centre. More than 75% viable tumor cells were found by histology in every tumor sample. Fresh tumor and adjacent tissue pieces were bisected; one half was stored in RNAlater at -80°C, the other sent for histology. Starting from 500 to 650 ng total RNA, TCRbeta-specific cDNA was produced by reverse transcription with a constant-region primer and ProtoScript II reverse transcriptase. The TCRbeta libraries were prepared through three rounds of nested multiplex PCR following a slightly modified ARM-PCR procedure. The first two PCR rounds used multiplex TRBV1-TRBV30 forward primers with a Cbeta reverse primer, each for approximately 9 cycles. Sample barcodes and Illumina adapters were added in a final 25-cycle PCR with Deep VentR polymerase. Before sequencing, amplicons of 200-500 bp were purified from gel using a QIAquick gel extraction kit. An Illumina HiSeq 2500 was used to sequence the TCRbeta amplicons with 250-bp paired-end reads. The original methods were these. Reads were quality-trimmed with Trimmomatic v0.33, and paired reads were merged with FLASH v1.2.11 to recover full CDR3 sequences. MiGEC v1.2.1b assigned V, D and J germline segments to the rearranged TCRbeta sequences. Clonotype statistics and Shannon-Wiener diversity indices were calculated with VDJtools v1.0.0. Except for diversity analysis, only the 250 most abundant clonotypes of each sample were used in subsequent analyses to reduce sampling bias. TCRdb reanalyzed the raw reads on its own, using fastp at Q25 for trimming and MiXCR for clone calling, and kept in-frame beta chains. Each record represents a unique CDR3 protein, reported with the most common genes and DNA among its rows. TCRdb, rather than the study authors, made the V and J calls. This sample gives about 59,000 distinct CDR3 sequences in total; over 65% of them show up just once. The ten largest account for approximately 50% of the sample.

Concerning this clonotype itself: Its antigen target is currently unknown. A read error is possible here, since a much larger clone lies one base away.

The CDR3 holds 16 amino acids from the cysteine to the phenylalanine. Solely the CDR3 DNA is kept, with 48 bases framed from the first base. V is pared back by 5 bases and J by 3 bases, with 17 bases lying between the germline termini. The germline V gene (reference sequence) yields SGHAT for CDR1 and FQDESV for CDR2. Recombination joined TRBV11-1 with TRBJ2-1; a tentative D call is TRBD2 (5 bases match). The source of this sequence is a man aged 35 to 55 with primary liver carcinoma and hepatitis B virus infection. Sequencing was carried out using liver tumor tissue from sampling region 2. The cell subset or site label on this specimen signifies: tumor region T2, inferior pole. The DNA sequence is as follows: TGTGCCAGCAGCCCTGAACTAGTGGGCGACTACAATGAGCAGTTCTTC. It is translated as CASSPELVGDYNEQFF.